This T cell receptor beta chain is drawn from a study of patients and donors after allogeneic stem cell transplantation (dated by TCRdb to the early 2020s). Library construction relied on RT-PCR. Sequencing was performed on a NextSeq 550. TCRdb cleaned the public reads at Q25 with fastp, built clones with MiXCR and kept in-frame beta chains. Records with the same CDR3 protein are collapsed into one entry carrying the most frequent genes and DNA. This sample lists over 150,000 distinct CDR3 sequences; approximately 30% were detected once. Of the sample, 3.2% falls within the top ten clones. V is pruned by 0 bases and J by 7 bases, leaving 7 bases of the junction without a gene match. The germline V gene yields LGHNA for CDR1 and YNFKEQ for CDR2. The CDR3 has 15 amino acids, counting the end cysteine and phenylalanine. The retained sequence is limited to the CDR3, 45 bases, with the frame set at the first base.

A note on this clonotype: Its specific antigen is unknown. The sample holds no much larger clone one base away, and base qualities are not on file.

The sample was blood, either unsorted or a sorted T cell fraction (not recorded which). The receptor chain draws on TRBV4-2 and TRBJ2-7; a stretch of 9 junction bases matches TRBD1. This TCR derives from a human donor who was either an allogeneic HSCT recipient or a stem cell or donor lymphocyte infusion donor (not recorded which). It is not recorded whose cells these are; they may come from a transplant donor. The CDR3: CASSQDGQGRGEQYF. The DNA sequence is as follows: TGTGCCAGCAGCCAAGATGGACAGGGGAGAGGGGAGCAGTACTTC.